These 11 T cell receptor beta chains came from one sample sequenced in a study of blood T cell repertoires in COVID-19 (dated by TCRdb to the early 2020s). The library was generated by the immunoSEQ multiplex PCR assay. TCRdb took over this immuneACCESS table, retaining in-frame rearrangements with V and J assigned. Such tables are incomplete; in checked studies, under half of the missing clones stem from an unresolved V gene, and the remainder is unexplained. This sample lists about 210,000 clones; 90% were detected once. The top ten clones comprise roughly 1.2% of the sample. Sequencing used PBMCs or T cells enriched from blood (not recorded which). All receptors come from a man aged 25-45 years who had recovered from COVID-19.

The chain has TRBV5-4 and TRBJ1-1, with a weak D call TRBD1 (6 bases). V lost 3 bases and J 0 bases, leaving 9 bases between the germline ends. The germline V gene has CDR1 SGHNT and CDR2 YYREEE (reference sequence). The CDR3 extends over 14 amino acids. The CDR3 is CASSSQGMNTEAFF. The CDR3 coding sequence is TGTGCCAGCAGCTCACAGGGCATGAACACTGAAGCTTTCTTT.

J is TRBJ2-7 and V is TRBV30; D might be TRBD1 (6 bases). Germline CDR1 and CDR2: GTSNPN and SVGIG (reference sequence). The CDR3 totals 14 residues. V lost 0 bases to trimming and J lost 3 bases, with 12 bases between them. The CDR3 coding sequence is TGTGCCTGGAGTGTCACAGGGTTGGGCTACGAGCAGTACTTC. Encoded protein: CAWSVTGLGYEQYF.

This chain uses TRBV13 with TRBJ2-2; 8 bases are a match to TRBD2. This CDR3 is built from 17 residues. Germline-derived CDR1 and CDR2 are PRHDT and FYEKMQ (reference sequence). V shed 4 bases and J 1 base; nucleotides not matched to a gene: 8. CDR3 in amino acids: CASSSRSGGENTGELFF. DNA of the CDR3: TGTGCCAGCAGCTCAAGGAGCGGGGGAGAGAACACCGGGGAGCTGTTTTTT.

The genes are TRBV5-4 and TRBJ2-5; D unresolved. CDR1 is SGHNT, CDR2 YYREEE, per germline (reference sequence). V gave up 0 bases and J gave up 1 base, with 10 bases separating them. The CDR3 sequence is 15 residues long. CDR3: CASSLDLAVQETQYF. Here the CDR3 DNA reads TGTGCCAGCAGCTTGGATTTGGCGGTCCAAGAGACCCAGTACTTC. Full variable domain (outside the CDR3, taken from reference TRBV5-4 and TRBJ2-5): ETGVTQSPTHLIKTRGQQVTLRCSSQSGHNTVSWYQQALGQGPQFIFQYYREEENGRGNFPPRFSGLQFPNYSSELNVNALELDDSALYLCASSLDLAVQETQYFGPGTRLLVL.

The V and J genes are TRBV28 and TRBJ2-5; TRBD1 matches at 9 bases. Germline lookup yields CDR1 MDHEN and CDR2 SYDVKM. The CDR3 is 17 residues long. V shed 6 bases, J shed 3 bases, and the junction held 14 bases outside the gene matches. The chain's CDR3 is CASRTEAGTGLEETQYF. DNA for the CDR3: TGTGCCAGCAGGACTGAAGCCGGGACAGGGCTGGAAGAGACCCAGTACTTC.

This rearrangement joins TRBV3-1 (or the pseudogene TRBV3-2) to TRBJ2-5, with D perhaps matching TRBD2 (6 bases). There are 17 residues in the CDR3. V was trimmed by 4 bases and J by 5 bases, leaving 23 bases between them. Germline CDR1 and CDR2: LGHDT and YNNKEL (reference sequence). The CDR3 sequence is CASSPIASDYPPETQYF. The CDR3 nucleotides are TGTGCCAGCAGCCCCATTGCCTCGGACTACCCTCCCGAGACCCAGTACTTC.

The J gene is TRBJ1-2, the V gene TRBV7-9; TRBD1 is a possible D gene (6 bases). With 1 base removed from V and 7 bases from J, the gap between germline ends came to 7 bases. In germline, CDR1 is SEHNR, CDR2 FQNEAQ (reference sequence). The CDR3 is made up of 12 amino acids. CDR3 residues: CASSLEGGGYTF. For the CDR3, the DNA is TGTGCCAGCAGCTTAGAAGGGGGTGGCTACACCTTC.

This rearrangement joins TRBV28 to TRBJ1-2; 9 nucleotides align to TRBD1. V was clipped by 9 bases and J by 3 bases; unmatched bases: 8. The CDR3 extends over 14 amino acids. Germline-derived CDR1 and CDR2 are MDHEN and SYDVKM. CDR3 sequence reads: CARGTGKHDYGYTF. The CDR3, as DNA: TGTGCCAGGGGGACAGGGAAGCACGACTATGGCTACACCTTC.

The chain joins TRBV9 to TRBJ1-6; the D gene is possibly TRBD1 (5 bases). Trimming pared 0 bases from V and 7 bases from J, leaving 14 bases between. This CDR3 spans 16 amino acids. CDR1 and CDR2 (germline): SGDLS, YYNGEE. In DNA, the CDR3 is TGTGCCAGCAGCGTAGCTTCCGACAGATTAAATTCACCCCTCCACTTT. It is translated as CASSVASDRLNSPLHF. Full variable domain (remainder filled in from reference TRBV9 and TRBJ1-6): DSGVTQTPKHLITATGQRVTLRCSPRSGDLSVYWYQQSLDQGLQFLIQYYNGEERAKGNILERFSAQQFPDLHSELNLSSLELGDSALYFCASSVASDRLNSPLHFGNGTRLTVT.

V usage is TRBV4-1 and J usage is TRBJ1-1; TRBD1 might be the D (5 bases). Looked up from germline, CDR1 is MGHRA and CDR2 is YSYEKL. This CDR3 is 15 amino acids long. Trimming cost V 2 bases and J 1 base, with 11 bases left between them. The CDR3 DNA reads as TGCGCCAGCAGCCAAACGGGTCAGGGGAACACTGAAGCTTTCTTT. Translation: CASSQTGQGNTEAFF.

This rearrangement joins TRBV11-2 to TRBJ1-6; D is unclear. Germline CDR1 reads SGHAT; CDR2 reads FQNNGV. The germline V and J ends were trimmed by 1 base and 7 bases, with 11 bases remaining between them. This CDR3 spans 15 amino acids. In DNA, the CDR3 is TGTGCCAGCAGCTTAGCCGACTGGAACAATTCACCCCTCCACTTT. Its translation: CASSLADWNNSPLHF.